This record covers a single T cell receptor (beta chain). CDR3 length: 12 amino acids. The V end lost 2 bases, the J end lost 3 bases, and 6 bases lay between the germline ends. Germline assignment: CDR1 SGHRS and CDR2 YFSETQ. These data originate in a study of cytomegalovirus exposure and HLA in healthy donors. Amplification used 60 Vbeta primers and 13 Jbeta primers. Some clones are missing from TCRdb's copy, which holds only in-frame ones; the method was immunoSEQ multiplex PCR. Seen here are fewer than 200,000 clones, around 77% observed once, and the top ten hold around 2.4%. The V and J genes are TRBV5-1 and TRBJ2-7; D unresolved. This TCR derives from a man between 60 and 75 years old in good health and CMV-seronegative. The sample taken for sequencing was PBMCs. As DNA, the CDR3 is TGCGCCAGCAGCTTCCCCAACTACGAGCAGTACTTC. The encoded protein is CASSFPNYEQYF.